These T cell receptor beta chains were read from a single sample in a study of blood T cell repertoires in COVID-19. Data came from immunoSEQ multiplex PCR; TCRdb stores just in-frame clones and leaves some out. The profile shows approximately 310,000 clones, about nine tenths of them singletons. Sequenced material: PBMCs or T cells enriched from blood (not recorded which). Receptor source: a man in his fifties or sixties who had recovered from COVID-19. The CDR3 runs from the conserved cysteine through the conserved F or W. D genes are given only for firm matches. The size entry is marked missing in some rows and otherwise reads once, few, many or a size class.

v_gene	abundance	j_gene	d_gene	CDR3nt	CDR3aa
TRBV19	NA	TRBJ1-6	NA	TGTGCCAGTAAGGAAGGACTCGCGTCTGGTTCACCCCTCCACTTT	CASKEGLASGSPLHF
TRBV19	NA	TRBJ2-7	NA	TGTGCCAGTAGTATAGACGCGGGGAGCTCCTACGAGCAGTACTTC	CASSIDAGSSYEQYF
TRBV19	NA	TRBJ2-5	TRBD2	TGTGCCAGTAGCGGGACTAGCGGACGGTTGGAGACCCAGTACTTC	CASSGTSGRLETQYF
TRBV3-1/TRBV3-2	NA	TRBJ2-7	NA	TGTGCCAGCAGCCATTCAGGGGAACGGCGCTACGAGCAGTACTTC	CASSHSGERRYEQYF
TRBV12-3/TRBV12-4	NA	TRBJ1-2	NA	TGTGCCAGCAGTTTCTCCCAGGGCCATGGCTACACCTTC	CASSFSQGHGYTF
TRBV28	NA	TRBJ2-2	TRBD2	TGTGCCAGCAGACCTACTAGCGGGAGCACCGGGGAGCTGTTTTTT	CASRPTSGSTGELFF
TRBV27	NA	TRBJ1-4	NA	TGTGCCAGCAGTTTATTAGGGGACTCAAATGAAAAACTGTTTTTT	CASSLLGDSNEKLFF
TRBV19	NA	TRBJ2-1	TRBD2	TGTGCCACTAAGCGGGAGGGCCTCGGTGAGCAGTTCTTC	CATKREGLGEQFF
TRBV15	NA	TRBJ1-6	NA	TGTGCCACCAGCAGAGAGTTACAGGGTAGTCCACCCCTCCACTTT	CATSRELQGSPPLHF
TRBV18	NA	TRBJ2-7	NA	TGTGCCAGCTCACGGGCGGAGAGGGCTCCTAATTTCAAGTACTTC	CASSRAERAPNFKYF
TRBV11-3	NA	TRBJ1-1	NA	TGTGCCAGCAGCTTAGGCAGGGTCACTGAAGCTTTCTTT	CASSLGRVTEAFF
TRBV29-1	NA	TRBJ2-7	TRBD1	TGCAGCGTTGAAGCGGGACAGGGGGCGTACGAGCAGTACTTC	CSVEAGQGAYEQYF
TRBV3-1/TRBV3-2	NA	TRBJ2-7	TRBD2	TGTGCCAGCAGCCCCCAGAGTAGCGGGGTTTACGAGCAGTACTTC	CASSPQSSGVYEQYF
TRBV18	NA	TRBJ1-2	NA	TGTGCCAGCTCACCACGGACCACAGGGACAAACAACTATGGCTACACCTTC	CASSPRTTGTNNYGYTF
TRBV6-5	few	TRBJ2-7	TRBD1	TGTGCCAGCAGTTACTCAGGACAGGGGTATACCTACGAGCAGTACTTC	CASSYSGQGYTYEQYF
TRBV27	NA	TRBJ2-3	TRBD2	TGTGCCAGCAGTTTATATACTAGCGGGAGAACAGATACGCAGTATTTT	CASSLYTSGRTDTQYF
TRBV28	NA	TRBJ1-5	TRBD1	TGTGCCAGCAGTGCGGACAGGAGGAATCAGCCCCAGCATTTT	CASSADRRNQPQHF
TRBV12-3/TRBV12-4	NA	TRBJ2-7	NA	TGTGCCAGCTCCCGGGACACCTACGAGCAGTACTTC	CASSRDTYEQYF
TRBV20-1	NA	TRBJ2-5	NA	TGCAGTGCCAAACTAGGACGGACCCAGTACTTC	CSAKLGRTQYF
TRBV4-1	NA	TRBJ1-4	NA	TGCGCCAGCAGCCCAGAGGGAGGAGTTGCAACTAATGAAAAACTGTTTTTT	CASSPEGGVATNEKLFF
TRBV29-1	once	TRBJ2-7	TRBD2	TGCAGCGTGGCCGGACTAGCGGGAAACTACGAGCAGTACTTC	CSVAGLAGNYEQYF
TRBV28	NA	TRBJ2-2	TRBD2	TGTGCCAGCAGCACCCCTCGTACGGCGGGAGACTTGAAGACCGGGGAGCTGTTTTTT	CASSTPRTAGDLKTGELFF
TRBV4-2	NA	TRBJ2-3	TRBD2	TGTGCCAGCAGCCAAGGAGCGGGAGGGCCGAATTTT	CASSQGAGGPNF
TRBV19	NA	TRBJ2-7	TRBD1	TGTGCCAGTAGTATAGCGCAGGGGGCTTCTTACGAGCAGTACTTC	CASSIAQGASYEQYF
TRBV2	NA	TRBJ2-7	NA	TGTGCCAGTGGACGGGAATCCTACGAGCAGTACTTC	CASGRESYEQYF
TRBV7-2	NA	TRBJ2-1	TRBD2	TGTGCCAGCAGCTTATGGGGACTAGCGGGAGGGACCTCCTACAATGAGCAGTTCTTC	CASSLWGLAGGTSYNEQFF
TRBV15	NA	TRBJ2-3	NA	TGTGCCACCAGCAGAGAGCTAGCTTCGGATACGCAGTATTTT	CATSRELASDTQYF
TRBV25-1	NA	TRBJ2-7	NA	TGTGCCAGCAGTGAATCCGTGACTCCGGGCTACGAGCAGTACTTC	CASSESVTPGYEQYF
TRBV5-6	NA	TRBJ2-7	NA	TGTGCCAGCAGGGGGCTTCGAAACGCCGAGCAGTACTTC	CASRGLRNAEQYF
TRBV30	NA	TRBJ2-3	NA	TGTGCCTGCCTCCACAGAAGCACAGATACGCAGTATTTT	CACLHRSTDTQYF
TRBV28	NA	TRBJ1-5	NA	TGTGCCAGCAGTTTATTTACCAGGGTCCCCTCAAGCGAAAATCAGCCCCAGCATTTT	CASSLFTRVPSSENQPQHF
TRBV27	NA	TRBJ2-6	NA	TGTGCCAGCAGTTCCCACGCCGGGGTAATCTACATTGGAGGGTACTCTGGGGCCAACGTCCTGACTTTC	CASSSHAGVIYIGGYSGANVLTF
TRBV5-1	NA	TRBJ1-2	NA	TGCGCCAGCAGCTTGGAGGGGGTTCTTACCTATGGCTACACCTTC	CASSLEGVLTYGYTF
TRBV10-3	NA	TRBJ1-5	TRBD1	TGTGCCACCAGGCCCGGGACAGAACAGCCCCAGCATTTT	CATRPGTEQPQHF
TRBV28	NA	TRBJ2-7	NA	TGTGCCAGCAGCCCAGGGGATCTCGGTTACGTGCAGTACTTC	CASSPGDLGYVQYF
TRBV27	NA	TRBJ1-1	NA	TGTGCCAGCAGCAGGAACATGAACACTGAAGCTTTCTTT	CASSRNMNTEAFF
TRBV5-1	once	TRBJ2-7	NA	TGCGCCAGCAGCTTGCAGGGTTTCGACGAGCAGTACTTC	CASSLQGFDEQYF
TRBV14	NA	TRBJ2-1	NA	TGTGCCAGCAGCCTCACTAGTTGGGAACTGTTCTTC	CASSLTSWELFF
TRBV18	NA	TRBJ1-4	TRBD1	TGTGCCAGCTCACCAAGGCAGGGGGCCACTAATGAAAAACTGTTTTTT	CASSPRQGATNEKLFF
TRBV18	NA	TRBJ2-7	NA	TGTGCCAGCTCACCACCCGGGACCTACGAGCAGTACTTC	CASSPPGTYEQYF
TRBV11-1	NA	TRBJ2-1	NA	TGTGCCAGCAGCCTAAATCGGATAGGGGGTGAGCAGTTCTTC	CASSLNRIGGEQFF
TRBV27	once	TRBJ2-7	NA	TGTGCCAGCAGACGGACAGTCTCCTACGAGCAGTACTTC	CASRRTVSYEQYF
TRBV5-1	NA	TRBJ2-5	TRBD2	TGCGCCAGCAGTCGACGATTTACTAGCGGAAATACTTTAGAGACCCAGTACTTC	CASSRRFTSGNTLETQYF
TRBV4-1	NA	TRBJ2-5	NA	TGCGCCAGCAGCCTTGGACACTCCCAAGAGACCCAGTACTTC	CASSLGHSQETQYF
TRBV3-1/TRBV3-2	NA	TRBJ1-1	NA	TGTGCCAGCAGCCAAGAAGTCGGGGGGGGCACTGAAGCTTTCTTT	CASSQEVGGGTEAFF
TRBV28	NA	TRBJ1-2	TRBD1	TGTGCCAGCAGGTCAGGGGGCAGAAGCTATGGCTACACCTTC	CASRSGGRSYGYTF
TRBV5-1	once	TRBJ2-5	NA	TGCGCCAGCAATATGGGGGCCCCCCAAGAGACCCAGTACTTC	CASNMGAPQETQYF